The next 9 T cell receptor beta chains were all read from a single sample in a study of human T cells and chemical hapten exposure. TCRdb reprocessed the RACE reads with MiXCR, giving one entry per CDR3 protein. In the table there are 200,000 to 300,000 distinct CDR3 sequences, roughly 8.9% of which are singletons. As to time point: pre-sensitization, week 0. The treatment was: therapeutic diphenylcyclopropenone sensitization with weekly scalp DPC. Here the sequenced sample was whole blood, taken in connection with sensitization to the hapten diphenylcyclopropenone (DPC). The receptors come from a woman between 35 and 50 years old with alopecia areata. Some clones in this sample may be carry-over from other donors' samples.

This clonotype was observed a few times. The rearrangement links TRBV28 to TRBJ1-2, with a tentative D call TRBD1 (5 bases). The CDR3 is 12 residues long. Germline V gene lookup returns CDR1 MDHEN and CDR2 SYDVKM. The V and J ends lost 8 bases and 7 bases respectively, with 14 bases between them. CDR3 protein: CASARQRFGYTF. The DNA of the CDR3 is TGTGCCAGCGCGAGACAGAGGTTTGGCTACACCTTC.

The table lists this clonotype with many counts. Here the CDR3 reads CAISDQGLNQPQHF. CDR3 DNA sequence: TGTGCCATCAGTGATCAGGGTTTAAATCAGCCCCAGCATTTT. The chain is built from TRBV10-3 and TRBJ1-5; D may be TRBD1 (5 bases). Germline CDR1 reads ENHRY; CDR2 reads SYGVKD. CDR3 size: 14 residues. Deletions cut 3 bases from V and 4 bases from J, with 10 bases between.

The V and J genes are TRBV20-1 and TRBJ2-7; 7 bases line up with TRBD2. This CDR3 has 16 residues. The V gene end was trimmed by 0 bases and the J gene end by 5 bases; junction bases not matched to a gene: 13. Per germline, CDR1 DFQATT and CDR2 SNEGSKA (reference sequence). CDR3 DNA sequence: TGCAGTGCTAGAGATAGGCGGGAGATAGTCTTGGACGAGCAGTACTTC. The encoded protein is CSARDRREIVLDEQYF.

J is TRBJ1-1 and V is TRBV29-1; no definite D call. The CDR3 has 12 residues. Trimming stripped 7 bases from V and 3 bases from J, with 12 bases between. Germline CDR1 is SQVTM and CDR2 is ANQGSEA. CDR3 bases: TGCAGCGGAGGTTTGAGTGACACTGAAGCTTTCTTT. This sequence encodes CSGGLSDTEAFF.

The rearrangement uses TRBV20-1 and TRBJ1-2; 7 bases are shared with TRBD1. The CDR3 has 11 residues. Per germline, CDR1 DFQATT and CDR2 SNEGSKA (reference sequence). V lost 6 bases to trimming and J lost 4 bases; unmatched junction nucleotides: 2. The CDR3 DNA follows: TGCAGTGCAAACAGGGGCTATGGCTACACCTTC. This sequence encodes CSANRGYGYTF.

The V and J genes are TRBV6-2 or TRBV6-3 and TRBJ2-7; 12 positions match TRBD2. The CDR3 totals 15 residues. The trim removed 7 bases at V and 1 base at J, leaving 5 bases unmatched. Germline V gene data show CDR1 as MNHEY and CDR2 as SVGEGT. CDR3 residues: CASTRTSGTSYEQYF. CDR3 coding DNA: TGTGCCAGCACCAGGACTAGCGGGACTTCCTACGAGCAGTACTTC.

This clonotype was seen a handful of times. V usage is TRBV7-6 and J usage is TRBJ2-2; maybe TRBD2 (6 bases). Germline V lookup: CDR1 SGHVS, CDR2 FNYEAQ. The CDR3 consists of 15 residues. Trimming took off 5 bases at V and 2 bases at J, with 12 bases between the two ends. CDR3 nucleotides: TGTGCCAGCAGCCCTCTAGCGCGTAACACCGGGGAGCTGTTTTTT. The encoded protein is CASSPLARNTGELFF.

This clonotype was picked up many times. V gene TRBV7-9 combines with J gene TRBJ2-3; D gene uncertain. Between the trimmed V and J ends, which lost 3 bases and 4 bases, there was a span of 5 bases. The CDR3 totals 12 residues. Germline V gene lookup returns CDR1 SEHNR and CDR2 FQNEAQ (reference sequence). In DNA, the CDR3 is TGTGCCAGCAGCTTTATATCAGATACGCAGTATTTT. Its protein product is CASSFISDTQYF.

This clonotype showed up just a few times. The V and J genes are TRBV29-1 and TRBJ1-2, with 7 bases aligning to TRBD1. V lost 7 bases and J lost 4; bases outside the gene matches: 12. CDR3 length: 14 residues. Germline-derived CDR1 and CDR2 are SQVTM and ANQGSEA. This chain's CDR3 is CSASGTALPYGYTF. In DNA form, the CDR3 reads TGCAGCGCATCCGGGACAGCCCTCCCCTATGGCTACACCTTC. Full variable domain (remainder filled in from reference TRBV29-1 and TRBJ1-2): SAVISQKPSRDICQRGTSLTIQCQVDSQVTMMFWYRQQPGQSLTLIATANQGSEATYESGFVIDKFPISRPNLTFSTLTVSNMSPEDSSIYLCSASGTALPYGYTFGSGTRLTVV.